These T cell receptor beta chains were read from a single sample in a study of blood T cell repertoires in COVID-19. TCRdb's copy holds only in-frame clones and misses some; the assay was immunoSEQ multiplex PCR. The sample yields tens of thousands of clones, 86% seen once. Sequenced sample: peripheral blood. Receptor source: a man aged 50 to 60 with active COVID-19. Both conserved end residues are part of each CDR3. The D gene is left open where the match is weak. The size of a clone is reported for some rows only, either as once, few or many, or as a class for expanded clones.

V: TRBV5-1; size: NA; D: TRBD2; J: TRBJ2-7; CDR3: CASSPLAGGYEQYF
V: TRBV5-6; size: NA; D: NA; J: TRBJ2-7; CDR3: CASSLLPDKGGEQYF
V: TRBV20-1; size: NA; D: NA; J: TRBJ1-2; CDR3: CSAGPDYGYTF
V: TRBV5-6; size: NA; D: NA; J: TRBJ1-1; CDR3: CASSGRAAAFF
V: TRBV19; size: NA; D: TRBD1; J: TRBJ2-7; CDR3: CASSTGTGLHEQYF
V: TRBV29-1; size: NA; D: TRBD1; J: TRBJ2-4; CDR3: CSVRPSGQGINIQYF
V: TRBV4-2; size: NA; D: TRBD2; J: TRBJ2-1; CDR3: CASSQVKLAGGNEQFF
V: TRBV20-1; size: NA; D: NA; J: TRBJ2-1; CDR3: CTPGENEQFF
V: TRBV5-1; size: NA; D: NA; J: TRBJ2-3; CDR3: CASSLDSSSTDTQYF
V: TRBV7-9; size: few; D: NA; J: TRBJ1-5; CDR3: CASSLEGPGQSYQPQHF
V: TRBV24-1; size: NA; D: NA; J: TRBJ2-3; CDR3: CATSDPRQGGDTQYF